The rows below give T cell receptor beta chains drawn from one sample of a study of blood T cell repertoires in COVID-19. Libraries were prepared by immunoSEQ multiplex PCR; TCRdb keeps only in-frame clonotypes and omits some of them. The sample has under 350,000 clones, 86% seen once. Sequenced: PBMCs or T cells enriched from blood (not recorded which). These TCRs come from a woman between 35 and 50 years old with acute COVID-19. Each CDR3 is given with its conserved first and last residue. Fields, in order: clone size, D gene, V gene, CDR3 length, J gene, CDR3 protein, CDR3 DNA. The D gene is left open where the match is weak. The size field is filled for only some rows; it gives once, few, many or a size class.

clone size: NA; D gene: NA; V gene: TRBV5-1; CDR3 length: 16; J gene: TRBJ1-3; CDR3 protein: CASSLMGGDTGNTIYF; CDR3 DNA: TGCGCCAGCAGCTTGATGGGAGGGGATACTGGAAACACCATATATTTT
clone size: NA; D gene: TRBD1; V gene: TRBV6-5; CDR3 length: 15; J gene: TRBJ1-4; CDR3 protein: CASSLNRQGREKLFF; CDR3 DNA: TGTGCCAGCAGTCTAAATCGACAGGGCCGGGAAAAACTGTTTTTT
clone size: NA; D gene: NA; V gene: TRBV11-2; CDR3 length: 15; J gene: TRBJ1-6; CDR3 protein: CASSLTTGINSPLHF; CDR3 DNA: TGTGCCAGCAGCTTAACCACGGGGATTAATTCACCCCTCCACTTT
clone size: NA; D gene: TRBD1; V gene: TRBV7-9; CDR3 length: 16; J gene: TRBJ1-2; CDR3 protein: CASSPVKQGGNYGYTF; CDR3 DNA: TGTGCCAGCAGCCCCGTTAAACAGGGGGGGAACTATGGCTACACCTTC
clone size: NA; D gene: TRBD1; V gene: TRBV5-5; CDR3 length: 14; J gene: TRBJ1-1; CDR3 protein: CASSLPGQTSEAFF; CDR3 DNA: TGTGCCAGCAGCTTGCCGGGACAGACTTCTGAAGCTTTCTTT
clone size: NA; D gene: NA; V gene: TRBV2; CDR3 length: 15; J gene: TRBJ1-1; CDR3 protein: CASSERRGIDTEAFF; CDR3 DNA: TGTGCCAGCAGTGAACGGAGGGGAATTGACACTGAAGCTTTCTTT
clone size: NA; D gene: NA; V gene: TRBV7-6; CDR3 length: 17; J gene: TRBJ2-7; CDR3 protein: CASSLASGGAGAYEQYF; CDR3 DNA: TGTGCCAGCAGCTTAGCTTCGGGGGGCGCAGGCGCCTACGAGCAGTACTTC
clone size: NA; D gene: NA; V gene: TRBV4-3; CDR3 length: 14; J gene: TRBJ2-7; CDR3 protein: CASSQLIGGYEQYF; CDR3 DNA: TGCGCCAGCAGCCAATTAATCGGGGGCTACGAGCAGTACTTC
clone size: NA; D gene: NA; V gene: TRBV5-1; CDR3 length: 14; J gene: TRBJ1-4; CDR3 protein: CASSPGRGDEKLFF; CDR3 DNA: TGCGCCAGCAGCCCCGGGAGGGGTGATGAAAAACTGTTTTTT
clone size: NA; D gene: TRBD2; V gene: TRBV5-1; CDR3 length: 15; J gene: TRBJ2-5; CDR3 protein: CASGGLAGLQETQYF; CDR3 DNA: TGCGCCAGCGGAGGTCTAGCGGGCCTCCAAGAGACCCAGTACTTC
clone size: NA; D gene: TRBD1; V gene: TRBV5-6; CDR3 length: 14; J gene: TRBJ2-7; CDR3 protein: CASSFLQGAYEQYF; CDR3 DNA: TGTGCCAGCAGCTTCCTACAGGGGGCATACGAGCAGTACTTC
clone size: NA; D gene: TRBD1; V gene: TRBV4-1; CDR3 length: 16; J gene: TRBJ1-2; CDR3 protein: CASSPGTGETFYGYTF; CDR3 DNA: TGCGCCAGCAGCCCCGGGACAGGGGAGACCTTCTATGGCTACACCTTC
clone size: NA; D gene: TRBD1; V gene: TRBV18; CDR3 length: 15; J gene: TRBJ1-4; CDR3 protein: CASSPATTGTEKLFF; CDR3 DNA: TGTGCCAGCTCACCGGCAACGACAGGGACGGAAAAACTGTTTTTT
clone size: NA; D gene: NA; V gene: TRBV5-6; CDR3 length: 15; J gene: TRBJ1-1; CDR3 protein: CASSLGGRLNTEAFF; CDR3 DNA: TGTGCCAGCAGTCTTGGGGGCAGACTGAACACTGAAGCTTTCTTT
clone size: NA; D gene: TRBD1; V gene: TRBV10-3; CDR3 length: 15; J gene: TRBJ1-5; CDR3 protein: CAISESKGAGQPQHF; CDR3 DNA: TGTGCCATCAGTGAGTCGAAGGGGGCAGGGCAGCCCCAGCATTTT
clone size: NA; D gene: NA; V gene: TRBV7-9; CDR3 length: 17; J gene: TRBJ1-6; CDR3 protein: CASSLGGAFAGNSPLHF; CDR3 DNA: TGTGCCAGCAGCTTGGGTGGCGCTTTCGCGGGGAACTCACCCCTCCACTTT
clone size: NA; D gene: NA; V gene: TRBV21-1; CDR3 length: 17; J gene: TRBJ2-5; CDR3 protein: CASSKEGEQGGQETQYF; CDR3 DNA: TGTGCCAGCAGCAAAGAAGGCGAACAGGGGGGTCAAGAGACCCAGTACTTC
clone size: NA; D gene: NA; V gene: TRBV5-1; CDR3 length: 14; J gene: TRBJ2-1; CDR3 protein: CASSRAGSYNEQFF; CDR3 DNA: TGCGCCAGCAGCAGGGCGGGATCCTACAATGAGCAGTTCTTC
clone size: once; D gene: TRBD1; V gene: TRBV4-1; CDR3 length: 16; J gene: TRBJ1-2; CDR3 protein: CASSQDIYTGAGGYTF; CDR3 DNA: TGCGCCAGCAGCCAAGATATCTACACAGGGGCGGGTGGCTACACCTTC
clone size: NA; D gene: NA; V gene: TRBV6-5; CDR3 length: 14; J gene: TRBJ1-1; CDR3 protein: CASTNPSTNTEAFF; CDR3 DNA: TGTGCCAGCACCAATCCGTCTACGAACACTGAAGCTTTCTTT
clone size: NA; D gene: TRBD1; V gene: TRBV27; CDR3 length: 15; J gene: TRBJ1-1; CDR3 protein: CASSLSGTANTEAFF; CDR3 DNA: TGTGCCAGCAGTTTATCGGGGACAGCGAACACTGAAGCTTTCTTT
clone size: NA; D gene: TRBD2; V gene: TRBV7-6; CDR3 length: 17; J gene: TRBJ2-1; CDR3 protein: CASSLALAVSSYNEQFF; CDR3 DNA: TGTGCCAGCAGCTTAGCCCTAGCGGTTAGCTCCTACAATGAGCAGTTCTTC
clone size: NA; D gene: NA; V gene: TRBV6-1; CDR3 length: 16; J gene: TRBJ2-5; CDR3 protein: CASRETPGLGKETQYF; CDR3 DNA: TGTGCCAGCAGAGAAACACCGGGACTGGGGAAAGAGACCCAGTACTTC
clone size: few; D gene: NA; V gene: TRBV2; CDR3 length: 13; J gene: TRBJ2-1; CDR3 protein: CASLDRTYNEQFF; CDR3 DNA: TGTGCCAGCCTCGACAGGACCTACAATGAGCAGTTCTTC
clone size: NA; D gene: NA; V gene: TRBV2; CDR3 length: 15; J gene: TRBJ2-3; CDR3 protein: CASIADSGGAHTEYF; CDR3 DNA: TGTGCCAGCATTGCCGACTCCGGTGGGGCCCACACAGAGTATTTT
clone size: NA; D gene: NA; V gene: TRBV7-2; CDR3 length: 13; J gene: TRBJ2-5; CDR3 protein: CASSFRGEETQYF; CDR3 DNA: TGTGCCAGCAGCTTTCGGGGTGAGGAGACCCAGTACTTC
clone size: NA; D gene: NA; V gene: TRBV13; CDR3 length: 14; J gene: TRBJ1-2; CDR3 protein: CASSRASEIYGYTF; CDR3 DNA: TGTGCCAGCAGCCGCGCGTCGGAGATCTATGGCTACACCTTC
clone size: NA; D gene: TRBD1; V gene: TRBV18; CDR3 length: 19; J gene: TRBJ1-2; CDR3 protein: CASSPLPTRQGRGNYGYTF; CDR3 DNA: TGTGCCAGCTCACCCCTACCAACTCGACAGGGTCGGGGTAACTATGGCTACACCTTC
clone size: NA; D gene: TRBD2; V gene: TRBV2; CDR3 length: 15; J gene: TRBJ2-4; CDR3 protein: CATQEEGLAGNIQYF; CDR3 DNA: TGTGCCACCCAAGAAGAGGGACTAGCGGGGAACATTCAGTACTTC
clone size: NA; D gene: TRBD1; V gene: TRBV28; CDR3 length: 17; J gene: TRBJ1-2; CDR3 protein: CASSFEFVGQGHVGYTF; CDR3 DNA: TGTGCCAGCAGTTTCGAATTCGTAGGACAGGGGCACGTTGGGTACACCTTC
clone size: NA; D gene: TRBD2; V gene: TRBV4-1; CDR3 length: 17; J gene: TRBJ2-5; CDR3 protein: CASSQESSGGRLETQYF; CDR3 DNA: TGCGCCAGCAGCCAAGAATCTAGCGGGGGGCGTTTAGAGACCCAGTACTTC
clone size: NA; D gene: TRBD2; V gene: TRBV5-4; CDR3 length: 17; J gene: TRBJ2-3; CDR3 protein: CASSLPQLAGGRNAQYF; CDR3 DNA: TGTGCCAGCAGCTTGCCCCAACTAGCGGGGGGCCGGAATGCGCAGTATTTT
clone size: NA; D gene: NA; V gene: TRBV3-1/TRBV3-2; CDR3 length: 15; J gene: TRBJ2-2; CDR3 protein: CASSGRDRYTGELFF; CDR3 DNA: TGTGCCAGCAGCGGTCGTGACAGATACACCGGGGAGCTGTTTTTT
clone size: NA; D gene: NA; V gene: TRBV7-2; CDR3 length: 16; J gene: TRBJ1-3; CDR3 protein: CASTLKGVLGGNTIYF; CDR3 DNA: TGTGCCAGCACCTTAAAGGGGGTCCTGGGAGGAAACACCATATATTTT
clone size: NA; D gene: TRBD1; V gene: TRBV7-2; CDR3 length: 17; J gene: TRBJ1-5; CDR3 protein: CASSLGTGVYSNQPQHF; CDR3 DNA: TGTGCCAGCAGCTTAGGGACAGGGGTATATAGCAATCAGCCCCAGCATTTT
clone size: once; D gene: TRBD1; V gene: TRBV7-9; CDR3 length: 15; J gene: TRBJ2-6; CDR3 protein: CASSTGTGGGDVLTF; CDR3 DNA: TGTGCCAGCAGCACCGGGACAGGGGGCGGCGACGTCCTGACTTTC
clone size: NA; D gene: NA; V gene: TRBV5-4; CDR3 length: 12; J gene: TRBJ2-7; CDR3 protein: CASSSTSYEQYF; CDR3 DNA: TGTGCCAGCAGCTCGACTAGCTACGAGCAGTACTTC
clone size: NA; D gene: NA; V gene: TRBV28; CDR3 length: 15; J gene: TRBJ2-7; CDR3 protein: CASSSGGQGPYEQYF; CDR3 DNA: TGTGCCAGCAGTTCCGGCGGGCAGGGGCCCTACGAGCAGTACTTC
clone size: NA; D gene: TRBD2; V gene: TRBV5-5; CDR3 length: 15; J gene: TRBJ2-1; CDR3 protein: CASSISGREYNEQFF; CDR3 DNA: TGTGCCAGCAGCATCAGCGGGAGGGAATACAATGAGCAGTTCTTC
clone size: few; D gene: TRBD1; V gene: TRBV5-1; CDR3 length: 14; J gene: TRBJ1-1; CDR3 protein: CASREGATATEAFF; CDR3 DNA: TGCGCCAGCAGGGAGGGGGCTACCGCGACTGAAGCTTTCTTT
clone size: once; D gene: TRBD1; V gene: TRBV4-2; CDR3 length: 15; J gene: TRBJ1-4; CDR3 protein: CASSHPGQGNEKLFF; CDR3 DNA: TGTGCCAGCAGCCACCCGGGACAGGGAAATGAAAAACTGTTTTTT
clone size: NA; D gene: NA; V gene: TRBV5-4; CDR3 length: 14; J gene: TRBJ1-1; CDR3 protein: CASSFDQGTTEAFF; CDR3 DNA: TGTGCCAGCAGCTTCGATCAGGGTACCACTGAAGCTTTCTTT
clone size: NA; D gene: TRBD1; V gene: TRBV27; CDR3 length: 14; J gene: TRBJ1-2; CDR3 protein: CASRQTGGFYGYTF; CDR3 DNA: TGTGCCAGCAGACAAACAGGGGGTTTCTATGGCTACACCTTC
clone size: once; D gene: TRBD1; V gene: TRBV3-1/TRBV3-2; CDR3 length: 16; J gene: TRBJ1-2; CDR3 protein: CASSQIPDRGQGGYTF; CDR3 DNA: TGTGCCAGCAGCCAAATCCCCGACAGGGGGCAGGGTGGCTACACCTTC